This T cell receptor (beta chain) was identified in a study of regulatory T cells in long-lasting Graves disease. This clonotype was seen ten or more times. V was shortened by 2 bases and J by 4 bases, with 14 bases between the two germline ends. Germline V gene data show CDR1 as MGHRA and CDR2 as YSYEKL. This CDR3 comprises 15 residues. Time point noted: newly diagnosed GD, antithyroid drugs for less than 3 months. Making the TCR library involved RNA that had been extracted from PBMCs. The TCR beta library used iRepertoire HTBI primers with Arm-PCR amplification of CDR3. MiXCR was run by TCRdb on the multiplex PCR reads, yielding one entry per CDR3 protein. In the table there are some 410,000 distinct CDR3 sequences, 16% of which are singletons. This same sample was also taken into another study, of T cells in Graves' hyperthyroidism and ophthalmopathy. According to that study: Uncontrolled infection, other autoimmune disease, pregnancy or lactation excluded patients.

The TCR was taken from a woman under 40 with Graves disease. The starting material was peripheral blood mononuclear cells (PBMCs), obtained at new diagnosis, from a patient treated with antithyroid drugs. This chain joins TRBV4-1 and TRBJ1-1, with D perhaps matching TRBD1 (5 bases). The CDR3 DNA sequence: TGCGCCAGCAGCCAACAGGGCCGCTCGGGCACTGAAGCTTTCTTT. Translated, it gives CASSQQGRSGTEAFF.